Below, 29 T cell receptor beta chains from the same sample are listed, as sequenced in a study of T cells in women clearing cervical HPV infection. Clones were sequenced by immunoSEQ multiplex PCR, and TCRdb holds only the in-frame ones, with some missing. Seen in this sample are under 45,000 clones; the ten most common clones hold approximately 4.8%. The specimen was blood buffy coat. The origin of the receptors is a woman aged 18 to 75 with a cervical HPV16 infection that either progressed to CIN3+ or cleared (not recorded which).

Concerning this clone: The CDR3 end lies 3 residues beyond the end of the read and is filled in from the germline J gene. The chain recombines TRBV29-1 with TRBJ2-2, with 8 bases fitting TRBD1. V was clipped by 7 bases and J by 2 bases; unmatched bases: 3. The CDR3 is 13 residues long. CDR1 SQVTM and CDR2 ANQGSEA come from the germline V gene. The covered CDR3 bases are TGCAGCGGTGACAGGGGAAACACCGGGGAG. Translated, it gives CSGDRGNTGE. The whole CDR3 reads CSGDRGNTGELFF.

Concerning this clone itself: The CDR3 extends 3 residues past the end of the read, so its final part is completed from the germline J gene. The chain carries TRBV19 and TRBJ2-1; TRBD2 matches at 11 bases. This CDR3 spans 14 amino acids. Germline V gene sequence: CDR1 LNHDA, CDR2 SQIVND (reference sequence). V was pared by 3 bases and J by 9 bases, with 4 bases of the junction left unmatched. CDR3 in amino acids: CASSISGGAGEQFF. CDR3 bases read: TGTGCCAGTAGTATTAGCGGGGGGGCCGGTGAG.

The sequenced CDR3 bases are TGTGCCAGTATGGGCGACGGACTCGTTGAACAGCCC. It specifies CASMGDGLVEQP. The CDR3, in full, reads CASMGDGLVEQPQHF. This chain links TRBV19 with TRBJ1-5; D uncertain. The read terminates 3 residues ahead of where the CDR3 ends, so the germline J gene completes it. Trimming stripped 7 bases from V and 7 bases from J, with 20 bases between. The CDR3 spans 15 residues. Germline CDR1 and CDR2: LNHDA and SQIVND (reference sequence).

The DNA read from the CDR3 is TGTGCCAGTAGTGTCGGACTAGCGGGGGGGCAAGAGACC. Its protein product is CASSVGLAGGQET. The entire CDR3 is CASSVGLAGGQETQYF. J is TRBJ2-5 and V is TRBV19, with TRBD2 identical over 15 bases. The CDR3 end is not reached by the read, which stops 3 residues before it; the germline J gene fills it in. V dropped 5 bases and J dropped 2; count of bases not matched to a gene: 3. This CDR3 has 16 amino acids. CDR1 and CDR2 (germline): LNHDA, SQIVND (reference sequence). Based on the CDR3 plus reference TRBV19 and TRBJ2-5, the full variable domain is DGGITQSPKYLFRKEGQNVTLSCEQNLNHDAMYWYRQDPGQGLRLIYYSQIVNDFQKGDIAEGYSVSREKKESFPLTVTSAQKNPTAFYLCASSVGLAGGQETQYFGPGTRLLVL.

A note on this clone: The read falls 3 residues short of the CDR3 end, and the missing part is taken from the germline J gene. The chain carries TRBV5-1 and TRBJ2-1, with 11 bases identical to TRBD1. The ends lost 4 bases at V and 8 bases at J; junction bases unmatched: 8. CDR3 length equals 15 residues. From germline, CDR1 is SGHRS and CDR2 YFSETQ. The CDR3 here is CASSPGTGGGDEQFF. CDR3 DNA, as far as it was read: TGCGCCAGCAGCCCGGGGACAGGGGGTGGCGATGAG. The variable domain in full, completed from reference TRBV5-1 and TRBJ2-1, reads KAGVTQTPRYLIKTRGQQVTLSCSPISGHRSVSWYQQTPGQGLQFLFEYFSETQRNKGNFPGRFSGRQFSNSRSEMNVSTLELGDSALYLCASSPGTGGGDEQFFGPGTRLTVL.

About this clone: The sequence runs out 3 residues before the end of the CDR3; the remainder is reconstructed from the germline J gene. The chain combines TRBV20-1 with TRBJ2-5; 7 bases match TRBD1. This CDR3 is built from 17 residues. V dropped 0 bases and J dropped 1; count of bases not matched to a gene: 11. CDR1 is DFQATT and CDR2 is SNEGSKA in the germline V gene (reference sequence). This CDR3 is CSARDLGAGGVQETQYF. The sequenced CDR3 bases are TGCAGTGCTAGAGATTTGGGGGCAGGGGGTGTCCAAGAGACC.

Concerning this clone itself: The read ends 3 residues before the CDR3 terminus; that terminus is restored from the germline J gene. The J gene is TRBJ2-2, the V gene TRBV5-3, with 7 bases fitting TRBD1. TRBV5-3 is an ORF, with its function uncertain. With 0 bases clipped from V and 4 bases from J, the junction kept 0 bases outside the gene matches. CDR3 length: 14 residues. The CDR3 here is CARSLGQGTGELFF. CDR3 DNA (partial): TGTGCCAGAAGCTTGGGACAGGGCACCGGGGAG.

About this clone itself: The read ends 3 residues shy of where the CDR3 ends; the end is completed using the germline J gene. This rearrangement joins TRBV29-1 to TRBJ1-1, with D possibly matching TRBD1 (5 bases). Trimming cost V 5 bases and J 3 bases, with 10 bases left between them. This CDR3 has 12 amino acids. Germline loops: CDR1 SQVTM, CDR2 ANQGSEA. The CDR3 sequence is CSVRRRDTEAFF. CDR3 DNA (partial): TGCAGCGTTCGGCGCAGGGACACTGAA.

Comments on this clone: The sequenced fragment ends 3 residues before the CDR3 boundary, so the rest is inferred from the germline J gene. The rearrangement uses TRBV20-1 and TRBJ2-2, with 11 positions matching TRBD2. The trim removed 2 bases at V and 5 bases at J, leaving 10 bases unmatched. The CDR3 is 17 residues long. Per the germline V gene, CDR1 is DFQATT and CDR2 is SNEGSKA (reference sequence). CDR3 bases read: TGCAGTGCTAGAAACACTCTAGCGGGGGGTCGGACCGGGGAG. Translating it yields CSARNTLAGGRTGE. The full CDR3 protein reads CSARNTLAGGRTGELFF.

CDR3 loop: CASSSGFNQPQHF. Incomplete CDR3 DNA: TGTGCCAGCAGCTCAGGATTCAATCAGCCC. J is TRBJ1-5 and V is TRBV11-3; unclear D gene. Read sequence stops 3 residues before the CDR3 end, and the germline J gene provides the missing end. From germline, CDR1 is SGHNT and CDR2 YENEEA. This CDR3 region has 13 residues. Trimming removed 4 bases at V and 3 bases at J, with 7 bases between. Using reference TRBV11-3 and TRBJ1-5 for the parts outside the CDR3, the full variable domain is EAGVVQSPRYKIIEKKQPVAFWCNPISGHNTLYWYLQNLGQGPELLIRYENEEAVDDSQLPKDRFSAERLKGVDSTLKIQPAELGDSAVYLCASSSGFNQPQHFGDGTRLSIL.

As to this clone: Read data end 3 residues before the CDR3 end; the end is taken from the germline J gene. The gene calls are TRBV5-6 and TRBJ1-4; TRBD1 aligns across 8 bases. Germline trimming cut 2 bases from V and 3 bases from J; bases unmatched to any gene: 3. The CDR3 runs to 15 residues. Germline values: CDR1 SGHDT, CDR2 YYEEEE. This chain's CDR3 is CASSFTTGANEKLFF. Partial CDR3 DNA: TGTGCCAGCAGCTTCACGACAGGGGCTAATGAAAAA.

Of note for this clone: The CDR3 end lies 3 residues beyond the end of the read and is filled in from the germline J gene. V and J are TRBV18 and TRBJ2-1, with D possibly matching TRBD2 (7 bases). V lost 6 bases and J lost 3, with 12 bases in between. This CDR3 comprises 14 residues. Germline V gives CDR1 KGHSH, CDR2 LQKENI. The part of the CDR3 DNA that was read is TGTGCCAGCTCGGGGGGGGCCAGCTACAATGAG. This gives the protein CASSGGASYNE. The complete CDR3 sequence is CASSGGASYNEQFF.

On this clone itself: The CDR3 end is not reached by the read, which stops 3 residues before it; the germline J gene fills it in. This chain connects TRBV6-1 to TRBJ2-6; 8 bases line up with TRBD1. The CDR3 has 18 amino acids. Losses at the gene ends were 2 bases for V and 1 base for J; bases not matched to a gene: 7. Germline assignment: CDR1 MNHNS and CDR2 SASEGT. The CDR3 spells CASSEWTGFGSGANVLTF. The CDR3 DNA, read in part, is TGTGCCAGCAGTGAATGGACAGGGTTCGGGTCTGGGGCCAACGTC.

As regards this clone: The DNA ends 3 residues before the CDR3 does, and the rest of the CDR3 is filled in from the germline J gene. The rearrangement links TRBV7-9 to TRBJ2-7, with 8 bases aligning to TRBD2. J was trimmed by 4 bases and V by 5 bases; bases with no gene match: 7. Germline V gives CDR1 SEHNR, CDR2 FQNEAQ (reference sequence). The CDR3 has 14 residues. This chain's CDR3 is CASSLERGPYEQYF. The DNA read from the CDR3 is TGTGCCAGCAGCCTGGAGCGGGGGCCTTACGAG.

In the case of this clone: The read ends 3 residues before the CDR3 terminus; that terminus is restored from the germline J gene. This sequence joins TRBV19 and TRBJ2-2; the match to TRBD2 covers 16 bases. V was clipped by 3 bases and J by 4 bases; unmatched bases: 14. CDR3 size: 21 residues. Looked up from germline, CDR1 is LNHDA and CDR2 is SQIVND (reference sequence). The CDR3 DNA, read in part, is TGTGCCAGTAGTATGGTGGGACTAGCGGGGGGGATGGATAAAAGCACCGGGGAG. Amino acid sequence: CASSMVGLAGGMDKSTGE. The complete CDR3 reads CASSMVGLAGGMDKSTGELFF.

To note about this clone: The read finishes 3 residues shy of the CDR3 end, and the germline J gene is used to complete it. The V and J genes are TRBV19 and TRBJ2-3, with 11 nucleotides matching TRBD2. CDR3 size: 17 residues. V shed 5 bases and J 0 bases; nucleotides not matched to a gene: 7. The germline V gene has CDR1 LNHDA and CDR2 SQIVND (reference sequence). CDR3 DNA, as far as it was read: TGTGCCAGTAGTCCTCACCCTAGCGGGGGGAGCACAGATACG. Encoded protein: CASSPHPSGGSTDT. The CDR3 as a whole reads CASSPHPSGGSTDTQYF.

Of note for this clone: Read sequence stops 3 residues before the CDR3 end, and the germline J gene provides the missing end. This rearrangement joins TRBV10-2 to TRBJ2-2; 9 bases line up with TRBD2. This CDR3 is built from 16 residues. Germline V CDR1 and CDR2: WSHSY, SAAADI. The V gene end was trimmed by 4 bases and the J gene end by 3 bases; junction bases not matched to a gene: 6. The CDR3 region is CASSGGTSTYTGELFF. CDR3 DNA, as far as it was read: TGCGCCAGCAGTGGCGGGACTAGCACCTACACCGGGGAG.

CDR3 protein: CSASPSGQGRNQPQHF. CDR3 DNA (partial): TGCAGTGCTAGTCCCTCTGGACAGGGACGGAATCAGCCC. The chain recombines TRBV20-1 with TRBJ1-5; 8 nucleotides match TRBD1. The read ends 3 residues before the CDR3 terminus; that terminus is restored from the germline J gene. Germline trimming cut 3 bases from V and 4 bases from J; bases unmatched to any gene: 11. CDR1 is DFQATT and CDR2 is SNEGSKA in the germline V gene (reference sequence). There are 16 residues in the CDR3.

On this clone: The read ends 3 residues before the CDR3 terminus; that terminus is restored from the germline J gene. The chain uses TRBV20-1 and TRBJ1-1; D unclear. Germline V gives CDR1 DFQATT, CDR2 SNEGSKA (reference sequence). Trimming cost V 3 bases and J 0 bases, with 11 bases left between them. This CDR3 region has 14 residues. The CDR3 bases that were read are TGCAGTGCTAGCCGAAGACAACTGAACACTGAA. As protein: CSASRRQLNTE. The whole CDR3 reads CSASRRQLNTEAFF.

Regarding this clone: Sequencing ends 3 residues short of the CDR3 end; the germline J gene provides the rest. The chain combines TRBV7-3 with TRBJ2-5; 7 bases agree with TRBD2. CDR3 length: 16 amino acids. With V trimmed by 5 bases and J by 5 bases, 14 bases remained unmatched. Germline lookup yields CDR1 SGHTA and CDR2 FQGTGA. This CDR3 is CASSPGGGVGRETQYF. The part of the CDR3 DNA that was read is TGTGCCAGCAGCCCCGGCGGGGGAGTAGGCCGGGAGACC.

Of note for this clone: The read ends 3 residues before the CDR3 terminus; that terminus is restored from the germline J gene. The V gene is TRBV5-4, the J gene TRBJ1-2, with TRBD1 as a possible D gene (6 bases). Trimming took off 2 bases at V and 1 base at J, with 12 bases between the two ends. The CDR3 is 15 residues long. Germline values: CDR1 SGHNT, CDR2 YYREEE (reference sequence). The CDR3 spells CASSFAGQINYGYTF. The sequenced part of the CDR3 DNA is TGTGCCAGCAGCTTTGCGGGACAAATTAACTATGGC.

Regarding this clone: Coverage ceases 3 residues before the CDR3 finishes, and the germline J gene fills in the end. The J gene is TRBJ1-5, the V gene TRBV2; TRBD1 aligns across 8 bases. In germline, CDR1 is SNHLY, CDR2 FYNNEI. The CDR3 covers 15 residues. After removal of 6 bases from V and 4 bases from J, the junction contained 8 bases not matched to a gene. The CDR3 DNA, read in part, is TGTGCCAGCAGCCCCAGGACAGGGTCAAATCAGCCC. It codes for CASSPRTGSNQP. The CDR3 in its entirety is CASSPRTGSNQPQHF.

Points on this clone: The read finishes 3 residues shy of the CDR3 end, and the germline J gene is used to complete it. The rearrangement links TRBV10-3 to TRBJ2-2; TRBD1 is a possible D gene (5 bases). Germline CDR1 reads ENHRY; CDR2 reads SYGVKD. This CDR3 has 16 residues. V was shortened by 6 bases and J by 0 bases, with 14 bases between the two germline ends. CDR3: CAISPGHLANTGELFF. CDR3 DNA, as far as it was read: TGTGCCATCAGCCCCGGACACCTCGCGAACACCGGGGAG.

As regards this clone: The read is 3 residues too short to cover the CDR3 end, so that end is filled in from the germline J gene. The rearrangement links TRBV14 to TRBJ1-1, with D maybe TRBD1 (5 bases). Per germline, CDR1 SGHDN and CDR2 FVKESK. This CDR3 contains 15 residues. V gave up 6 bases and J gave up 1 base, with 15 bases separating them. This CDR3 reads CASRTTGAGNTEAFF. The DNA read from the CDR3 is TGTGCCAGCAGAACTACAGGCGCCGGGAACACTGAA. Looking up the rest from reference TRBV14 and TRBJ1-1 gives the full variable domain: EAGVTQFPSHSVIEKGQTVTLRCDPISGHDNLYWYRRVMGKEIKFLLHFVKESKQDESGMPNNRFLAERTGGTYSTLKVQPAELEDSGVYFCASRTTGAGNTEAFFGQGTRLTVV.

Concerning this clone itself: The read falls 3 residues short of the CDR3 end, and the missing part is taken from the germline J gene. The chain joins TRBV11-2 to TRBJ2-7, with no clear D. Germline V lookup: CDR1 SGHAT, CDR2 FQNNGV. V was shortened by 7 bases and J by 6 bases, with 16 bases between the two germline ends. The CDR3 extends over 13 amino acids. The CDR3: CASTPLQGREQYF. The sequenced part of the CDR3 DNA is TGTGCCAGCACCCCCCTGCAAGGCCGCGAG.

For this clone: The read ends 3 residues early relative to the CDR3; the germline J gene fills the gap. This chain joins TRBV5-1 and TRBJ2-7, with D possibly TRBD2 on 6 matching bases. Trimming removed 7 bases at V and 0 bases at J, with 14 bases between. Germline CDR1 SGHRS, CDR2 YFSETQ. There are 14 residues in the CDR3. The CDR3 bases that were read are TGCGCCAGCCGCGTAGCGGTTAGCTCCTACGAG. Encoded protein: CASRVAVSSYE. The entire CDR3 is CASRVAVSSYEQYF. Full variable domain (outside the CDR3, taken from reference TRBV5-1 and TRBJ2-7): KAGVTQTPRYLIKTRGQQVTLSCSPISGHRSVSWYQQTPGQGLQFLFEYFSETQRNKGNFPGRFSGRQFSNSRSEMNVSTLELGDSALYLCASRVAVSSYEQYFGPGTRLTVT.

Concerning this clone itself: The read stops 3 residues short of the end of the CDR3; the missing end is completed from the germline J gene. The chain is built from TRBV19 and TRBJ1-4; D perhaps matches TRBD1 (5 bases). The CDR3 spans 18 residues. Deletions cut 7 bases from V and 0 bases from J, with 21 bases between. CDR1 LNHDA and CDR2 SQIVND come from the germline V gene (reference sequence). The part of the CDR3 DNA that was read is TGTGCCAGTACCCACAGGAGAGGACAAGCTGCAACTAATGAAAAA. This encodes CASTHRRGQAATNEK. The full CDR3 protein is CASTHRRGQAATNEKLFF.

A remark on this clone: The CDR3 end lies 3 residues beyond the end of the read and is filled in from the germline J gene. V gene TRBV30 combines with J gene TRBJ1-3; TRBD1 matches 11 bases. CDR1 is GTSNPN and CDR2 is SVGIG in the germline V gene (reference sequence). J gave up 4 bases and V 8 bases, and 13 bases lay outside the gene matches. The CDR3 is made up of 16 amino acids. CDR3 residues: CARTSGTGGSGNTIYF. The covered CDR3 bases are TGTGCCCGGACTTCGGGGACAGGGGGGTCCGGAAACACC.

Regarding this clone: With the read ending 3 residues before the CDR3 end, the germline J gene is used to fill in that end. The rearrangement joins TRBV29-1 to TRBJ2-2; TRBD2 is a possible D gene (5 bases). Germline CDR1 and CDR2: SQVTM and ANQGSEA. This CDR3 contains 13 residues. The V end lost 7 bases, the J end lost 2 bases, and 11 bases lay between the germline ends. CDR3 bases read: TGCAGCGGCGCGGGTCTTAACACCGGGGAG. This sequence encodes CSGAGLNTGE. The full CDR3 reads CSGAGLNTGELFF.